A single sample gave rise to the 17 T cell receptor beta chains below, sequenced in a study of early T cells in non-severe SARS-CoV-2 infection. From the 5' RACE reads, TCRdb called clonotypes with MiXCR, one entry per CDR3 protein. The sample includes roughly 45,000 distinct CDR3 sequences, over 9.5% of them seen just once. Sequencing input: whole blood. These receptors originate from an adult who was a healthcare worker with PCR-confirmed SARS-CoV-2 infection or an uninfected control (not recorded which).

The chain links TRBV14 to TRBJ2-7; 7 bases line up with TRBD1. The CDR3 is 14 residues long. Germline V gives CDR1 SGHDN, CDR2 FVKESK. J lost 7 bases, V lost 4 bases, and 10 bases had no gene match. CDR3 sequence (DNA): TGTGCCAGCAGCCCAAGACAGGGTCCTTGGGAGCAGTACTTC. Amino acid sequence: CASSPRQGPWEQYF. The full variable domain, rest sourced from reference TRBV14 and TRBJ2-7, is EAGVTQFPSHSVIEKGQTVTLRCDPISGHDNLYWYRRVMGKEIKFLLHFVKESKQDESGMPNNRFLAERTGGTYSTLKVQPAELEDSGVYFCASSPRQGPWEQYFGPGTRLTVT.

The gene calls are TRBV21-1 and TRBJ1-1; no DNA check was done on the table's D call, TRBD1. TRBV21-1 is deemed a pseudogene. This CDR3 comprises 17 residues. DNA for the CDR3: TGTGCCAGCAGCTCACGTCCCGGGACAGTCATGAACACTGAAGCTTTCTTT. It specifies CASSSRPGTVMNTEAFF.

The chain couples TRBV20-1 to TRBJ2-5, with TRBD1 matching 7 bases. CDR1 is DFQATT, CDR2 SNEGSKA, per germline (reference sequence). Losses at the gene ends were 6 bases for V and 5 bases for J; bases not matched to a gene: 6. CDR3 length: 12 amino acids. CDR3 sequence: CSADGTVETQYF. The CDR3 bases are TGCAGTGCGGACGGGACAGTTGAGACCCAGTACTTC.

This clonotype has ten or more counts. The genes are TRBV27 and TRBJ2-5; 8 bases align to TRBD1. The CDR3 is made up of 17 amino acids. The J segment lost 0 bases and the V segment lost 3 bases, leaving 9 bases of the junction unmatched. CDR1 is MNHEY and CDR2 is SMNVEV in the germline V gene (reference sequence). CDR3 region: CASSLAAGGANQETQYF. The CDR3 DNA reads TGTGCCAGCAGTTTGGCGGCAGGGGGCGCGAACCAAGAGACCCAGTACTTC.

Only a few counts were recorded for this clonotype. The V call is TRBV7-6, the J call TRBJ2-5; the D gene is possibly TRBD1 (6 bases). Germline V gene data show CDR1 as SGHVS and CDR2 as FNYEAQ. The CDR3 has 14 residues. The V end was cut by 5 bases, the J end by 5 bases, with 15 bases between. In DNA form, the CDR3 reads TGTGCCAGCAGCGTCCGGGCTCAGGGGGAGACCCAGTACTTC. Amino acid sequence: CASSVRAQGETQYF.

This clonotype was detected only a few times. The rearrangement uses TRBV28 and TRBJ2-1, with D tentatively TRBD1 (5 bases). Germline V gene lookup returns CDR1 MDHEN and CDR2 SYDVKM. The CDR3 is 12 amino acids. The germline V and J ends were trimmed by 3 bases and 10 bases, with 10 bases remaining between them. CDR3 nucleotide sequence: TGTGCCAGCAGTTTGGGGCTATCCGAGCAGTTCTTC. Translated, it gives CASSLGLSEQFF.

This clonotype showed up many times. The genes are TRBV13 and TRBJ1-3; D gene uncertain. V dropped 1 base and J dropped 0 bases, with 13 bases sitting between them. This CDR3 is built from 17 residues. The germline V gene has CDR1 PRHDT and CDR2 FYEKMQ (reference sequence). The CDR3 reads CASSLETGPNSGNTIYF. For the CDR3, the DNA is TGTGCCAGCAGCTTAGAAACTGGGCCCAACTCTGGAAACACCATATATTTT. The full variable domain, its missing parts supplied by reference TRBV13 and TRBJ1-3, is AAGVIQSPRHLIKEKRETATLKCYPIPRHDTVYWYQQGPGQDPQFLISFYEKMQSDKGSIPDRFSAQQFSDYHSELNMSSLELGDSALYFCASSLETGPNSGNTIYFGEGSWLTVV.

Many counts were recorded for this clonotype. V is TRBV3-1 and J is TRBJ2-3, with TRBD2 identical over 7 bases. Germline V gene data show CDR1 as LGHDT and CDR2 as YNNKEL (reference sequence). The CDR3 is 17 residues long. Trimming removed 0 bases from V and 4 bases from J; junction bases left unmatched: 10. CDR3 amino acids: CASSQEVQSGISDTQYF. The CDR3, as DNA: TGTGCCAGCAGCCAAGAAGTACAAAGCGGGATCTCAGATACGCAGTATTTT.

In its sample, this clonotype was seen many times. CDR3 residues: CSVDSKSSYEQYF. CDR3 bases: TGCAGCGTTGATTCTAAATCCTCCTACGAGCAGTACTTC. The chain uses TRBV29-1 and TRBJ2-7; the D is unclear. The CDR3 totals 13 residues. V was cut by 3 bases and J by 0 bases, with 9 bases left in between. Germline CDR1 SQVTM, CDR2 ANQGSEA.

This clonotype occurred many times. The chain links TRBV11-3 to TRBJ2-2; unclear D gene. V dropped 5 bases and J dropped 2 bases, with 12 bases sitting between them. The length of the CDR3 is 15 residues. The germline gives CDR1 SGHNT, CDR2 YENEEA. CDR3 residues: CASSLASRNTGELFF. CDR3 nucleotide sequence: TGTGCCAGCAGCCTCGCGAGCCGTAACACCGGGGAGCTGTTTTTT.

The V gene is TRBV27, the J gene TRBJ1-2, with no clear D. Trimming left V 2 bases short and J 4 bases short, with 11 bases between. Germline V lookup: CDR1 MNHEY, CDR2 SMNVEV (reference sequence). The CDR3 sequence is 14 residues long. CDR3 in DNA: TGTGCCAGCAGTTTAAGTCCAGGAACCTATGGCTACACCTTC. Protein: CASSLSPGTYGYTF.

CDR3 nucleotide sequence: TGTGCCAGTAGTATTACCCCCGGGTACGAGCAGTACTTC. Encoded protein: CASSITPGYEQYF. The rearrangement links TRBV19 to TRBJ2-7, with D hard to call. V was cut by 3 bases and J by 4 bases, with 10 bases left in between. Germline CDR1 reads LNHDA; CDR2 reads SQIVND (reference sequence). CDR3 length: 13 residues.

In its sample, this clonotype was seen a few times. The chain has TRBV29-1 and TRBJ1-1; TRBD1 aligns across 7 bases. CDR1 is SQVTM and CDR2 is ANQGSEA in the germline V gene. Trimming at V came to 7 bases and at J to 4 bases, leaving 3 bases not matched to a gene. The CDR3 consists of 11 residues. CDR3 nucleotides: TGCAGCGCCCCAGGGGGCACTGAAGCTTTCTTT. It yields the protein CSAPGGTEAFF. Together with reference TRBV29-1 and TRBJ1-1, the CDR3 gives the full variable domain: SAVISQKPSRDICQRGTSLTIQCQVDSQVTMMFWYRQQPGQSLTLIATANQGSEATYESGFVIDKFPISRPNLTFSTLTVSNMSPEDSSIYLCSAPGGTEAFFGQGTRLTVV.

Ten or more counts support this clonotype. The genes are TRBV12-3 or TRBV12-4 and TRBJ2-7; D assignment may be TRBD1 or TRBD2 (5 bases each). The V gene lost 6 bases and the J gene lost 4 bases, with 19 bases spanning the gap. The length of the CDR3 is 15 residues. As DNA, the CDR3 is TGTGCCAGCAGATCCACGGGACGCGTAGATTACGAGCAGTACTTC. It specifies CASRSTGRVDYEQYF.

The chain has TRBV5-6 and TRBJ2-1; D gene unclear. Trimming removed 2 bases from V and 8 bases from J, with 8 bases in between. Germline CDR1 is SGHDT and CDR2 is YYEEEE. This CDR3 has 12 residues. In nucleotides, the CDR3 is TGTGCCAGCAGCTTAATCCGGGATGAGCAGTTCTTC. The encoded protein is CASSLIRDEQFF. The whole variable domain, remainder taken from reference TRBV5-6 and TRBJ2-1, is DAGVTQSPTHLIKTRGQQVTLRCSPKSGHDTVSWYQQALGQGPQFIFQYYEEEERQRGNFPDRFSGHQFPNYSSELNVNALLLGDSALYLCASSLIRDEQFFGPGTRLTVL.

This clonotype showed up just a few times. The chain carries TRBV7-6 and TRBJ2-1, with TRBD1 as a possible D gene (6 bases). The CDR3 is 15 amino acids. Looked up from germline, CDR1 is SGHVS and CDR2 is FNYEAQ. V was cut by 0 bases and J by 4 bases, with 10 bases left in between. The DNA of the CDR3 is TGTGCCAGCAGCTTAGCGGGGGCCGTTTACAATGAGCAGTTCTTC. Residues: CASSLAGAVYNEQFF.

Ten or more counts support this clonotype. This chain joins TRBV29-1 and TRBJ2-1; D possibly corresponds to TRBD2 (5 bases). Germline V lookup: CDR1 SQVTM, CDR2 ANQGSEA. The CDR3 extends over 16 amino acids. The V end was cut by 0 bases, the J end by 0 bases, with 12 bases between. CDR3 amino acids: CSVEDPERSSYNEQFF. The CDR3 region has the DNA TGCAGCGTTGAAGATCCGGAGCGGAGCTCCTACAATGAGCAGTTCTTC.